This entry lists 6 T cell receptor beta chains sequenced from one sample in a study of blood T cell repertoires in COVID-19 (dated by TCRdb to the early 2020s). The library was prepared using the immunoSEQ multiplex PCR assay. TCRdb mirrors the immuneACCESS table, restricted to in-frame sequences. Some clones are absent from its copies; in checked studies, under half trace to an unresolved V gene, and the reason for the others is unknown. This sample lists around 310,000 clones; approximately 89% were detected once. The ten largest account for roughly 10% of the sample. Sequenced input: PBMCs or T cells enriched from blood (not recorded which). The receptors derive from a woman in her thirties who had recovered from COVID-19.

CDR3 sequence: CASSPQSGRASDEQYF. CDR3 nucleotide sequence: TGTGCCAGCTCACCACAAAGCGGGAGGGCTTCCGACGAGCAGTACTTC. The chain couples TRBV18 to TRBJ2-7, with 10 nucleotides matching TRBD2. This CDR3 is built from 16 residues. The germline V gene encodes CDR1 KGHSH and CDR2 LQKENI. Germline trimming cut 1 base from V and 5 bases from J; bases unmatched to any gene: 8.

DNA of the CDR3: TGTGCCAGCAGCCTACTAGCCGCAGGGGGCATTCGATCCTACGAGCAGTACTTC. Its protein product is CASSLLAAGGIRSYEQYF. The gene calls are TRBV3-1 (or the pseudogene TRBV3-2) and TRBJ2-7; TRBD1 aligns across 8 bases. The CDR3 contains 18 residues. The ends lost 4 bases at V and 1 base at J; junction bases unmatched: 15. The germline CDR1 and CDR2 sequences are LGHDT and YNNKEL (reference sequence).

This clone has only one observation. This rearrangement joins TRBV7-2 to TRBJ1-6; the D gene is possibly TRBD1 (6 bases). The CDR3 spans 15 residues. Germline CDR1 and CDR2: SGHTA and FQGNSA. The V and J ends lost 5 bases and 4 bases respectively, with 12 bases between them. The DNA of the CDR3 is TGTGCCAGCAGCCCTCGGGACACTTATAATTCACCCCTCCACTTT. As protein: CASSPRDTYNSPLHF. The whole variable domain, filled in from reference TRBV7-2 and TRBJ1-6, reads GAGVSQSPSNKVTEKGKDVELRCDPISGHTALYWYRQSLGQGLEFLIYFQGNSAPDKSGLPSDRFSAERTGGSVSTLTIQRTQQEDSAVYLCASSPRDTYNSPLHFGNGTRLTVT.

The CDR3 sequence: CASSLLRLAGHEQFF. In DNA, the CDR3 is TGTGCCAGCAGCTTATTAAGGCTAGCGGGACATGAGCAGTTCTTC. The rearrangement joins TRBV7-9 to TRBJ2-1; 9 bases line up with TRBD2. J was trimmed by 8 bases and V by 2 bases; bases with no gene match: 7. This CDR3 contains 15 residues. The germline V gene has CDR1 SEHNR and CDR2 FQNEAQ (reference sequence).

CDR3 protein: CASSRYRGALLTYEQYF. CDR3 nucleotides: TGTGCCAGCAGCCGTTACAGGGGGGCCCTTCTTACCTACGAGCAGTACTTC. The chain links TRBV3-1 (or the pseudogene TRBV3-2) to TRBJ2-7, with 8 bases matching TRBD1. The germline V gene encodes CDR1 LGHDT and CDR2 YNNKEL (reference sequence). Unmatched junction bases numbered 13, after V lost 4 bases and J lost 2 bases. This CDR3 has 17 amino acids.

The chain links TRBV28 to TRBJ1-4; the match to TRBD1 covers 8 bases. Looked up from germline, CDR1 is MDHEN and CDR2 is SYDVKM. The junction had 15 bases not matched to a gene; V was cut back by 6 bases and J by 0 bases. This CDR3 spans 19 amino acids. CDR3 sequence: CASRANLGQDIATNEKLFF. CDR3 nucleotide sequence: TGTGCCAGCAGGGCAAATCTGGGACAGGACATTGCAACTAATGAAAAACTGTTTTTT.